This T cell receptor beta chain was found in a study of T cell responses to AZD1222 COVID-19 vaccine. Only in-frame clones appear in the TCRdb table, and some are missing; sequencing was by immunoSEQ multiplex PCR. The table has 150,000 or so clones, 90% to 95% seen once. The length of the CDR3 is 16 residues. Trimming cost V 1 base and J 0 bases, with 7 bases left between them. CDR1 and CDR2 (germline): MGHDK, SYGVNS. The TCR comes from an adult in good health. The sequenced sample was peripheral blood, obtained on day 0 of MenACWY control vaccination. The V and J genes are TRBV25-1 and TRBJ2-6; unclear D gene. The CDR3 sequence: CASSEFRASGANVLTF. Written as DNA, the CDR3 is TGTGCCAGCAGTGAATTTCGCGCCTCTGGGGCCAACGTCCTGACTTTC.